A single sample gave rise to the 29 T cell receptor beta chains below, sequenced in a study of regulatory T cells in long-lasting Graves disease. Libraries of TCR beta came from iRepertoire HTBI primers plus Arm-PCR of CDR3 regions. MiXCR, applied by TCRdb to the multiplex PCR reads, yields one record per CDR3 protein. The sample lists around 420,000 distinct CDR3 sequences, about 15% occurring once. As to time point: newly diagnosed GD, antithyroid drugs for less than 3 months. Generation of the TCR library employed RNA extracted from PBMCs. The same data also went into a second study, on T cells in Graves' hyperthyroidism and ophthalmopathy.

The sequenced sample was peripheral blood mononuclear cells (PBMCs), obtained at new diagnosis, from a patient treated with antithyroid drugs. These receptor sequences come from a woman aged 40 to 49 with Graves disease.

This clonotype was observed many times. J is TRBJ2-1 and V is TRBV28, with a tentative D call TRBD2 (5 bases). This CDR3 is 14 amino acids long. With 5 bases removed from V and 4 bases from J, the gap between germline ends came to 12 bases. Germline CDR1 MDHEN, CDR2 SYDVKM. The CDR3 bases are TGTGCCAGCAGTGGAGGAAGTTCTTACAATGAGCAGTTCTTC. This translates into CASSGGSSYNEQFF.

The V and J genes are TRBV30 and TRBJ1-3, with 7 bases that match TRBD1. After removal of 2 bases from V and 0 bases from J, the junction contained 7 bases not matched to a gene. This CDR3 region has 16 residues. Germline V lookup: CDR1 GTSNPN, CDR2 SVGIG (reference sequence). The CDR3 coding sequence is TGTGCCTGGAGTCCGGACAGGCCGAGCTCTGGAAACACCATATATTTT. Protein: CAWSPDRPSSGNTIYF.

This clonotype was observed many times. CDR3 nucleotides: TGTGCCAGCAGCTTAGAGGCGGGAGGGTCTAGCACAGATACGCAGTATTTT. Translation: CASSLEAGGSSTDTQYF. The chain has TRBV7-8 and TRBJ2-3, with 9 nucleotides matching TRBD2. CDR3 size: 17 residues. Looked up from germline, CDR1 is SGHVS and CDR2 is FQNEAQ. V lost 1 base, J lost 0 bases, and 5 bases stayed unmatched.

Concerning this clonotype: One base away lies a much larger clone, so this may be a sequencing read error. The rearrangement joins TRBV5-1 to TRBJ2-7; 11 bases are shared with TRBD2. Germline CDR1 SGHRS, CDR2 YFSETQ. V trimming: 3 bases; J trimming: 7 bases; junction bases outside the gene matches: 18. The CDR3 is 18 amino acids. The CDR3 bases are TGCGCCAGCAGCTCGGGACTAGCGGACCGAATCCTCTACAATGAGCAGTACTTC. Its protein product is CASSSGLADRILYNEQYF.

There are a few counts of this clonotype. This chain joins TRBV5-1 and TRBJ2-2; D may be TRBD2 (5 bases). Trimming left V 4 bases short and J 5 bases short, with 18 bases between. Germline V gives CDR1 SGHRS, CDR2 YFSETQ. The CDR3 sequence is 16 residues long. The CDR3 DNA is TGCGCCAGCAGCCTCGCCGTACTAGGTTTTACCGGGGAGCTGTTTTTT. This translates into CASSLAVLGFTGELFF.

This clonotype was seen ten or more times. This chain links TRBV20-1 with TRBJ2-3; 9 bases are a match to TRBD1. Germline V gives CDR1 DFQATT, CDR2 SNEGSKA (reference sequence). With 6 bases clipped from V and 4 bases from J, the junction kept 8 bases outside the gene matches. The CDR3 sequence is 14 residues long. CDR3 region: CSADSGQGPDTQYF. The CDR3 DNA is TGCAGTGCCGATTCGGGACAGGGACCAGATACGCAGTATTTT.

This clonotype was observed at least ten times. V and J are TRBV20-1 and TRBJ2-7, with TRBD2 matching 10 bases. The germline V gene encodes CDR1 DFQATT and CDR2 SNEGSKA (reference sequence). The length of the CDR3 is 15 residues. V dropped 3 bases and J dropped 0; count of bases not matched to a gene: 5. The CDR3 protein is CSARGGLAASYEQYF. In DNA form, the CDR3 reads TGCAGTGCTAGGGGTGGACTAGCGGCCTCCTACGAGCAGTACTTC.

The chain joins TRBV19 to TRBJ2-3; no clear D. Germline assignment: CDR1 LNHDA and CDR2 SQIVND (reference sequence). With 6 bases removed from V and 1 base from J, the gap between germline ends came to 14 bases. CDR3 size: 15 residues. Here the CDR3 DNA reads TGTGCCAGTAGAAATCGACGGATTGGCACAGATACGCAGTATTTT. Protein: CASRNRRIGTDTQYF. The full variable domain, completed using reference TRBV19 and TRBJ2-3, is DGGITQSPKYLFRKEGQNVTLSCEQNLNHDAMYWYRQDPGQGLRLIYYSQIVNDFQKGDIAEGYSVSREKKESFPLTVTSAQKNPTAFYLCASRNRRIGTDTQYFGPGTRLTVL.

This clonotype was observed a few times. V usage is TRBV28 and J usage is TRBJ2-1, with TRBD2 identical over 7 bases. The ends lost 3 bases at V and 9 bases at J; junction bases unmatched: 8. CDR3 size: 14 residues. CDR1 and CDR2 from the germline V gene are MDHEN and SYDVKM. CDR3 amino acids: CASSLQAGVGEQFF. As DNA, the CDR3 is TGTGCCAGCAGTTTGCAGGCGGGAGTCGGTGAGCAGTTCTTC.

There are a few counts of this clonotype. This rearrangement joins TRBV14 to TRBJ1-2; D gene unclear. The CDR3 sequence is 14 residues long. Trimming took off 8 bases at V and 6 bases at J, with 19 bases between the two ends. From germline, CDR1 is SGHDN and CDR2 FVKESK. CDR3 sequence reads: CASPAKGWGDGYTF. The CDR3 DNA is TGTGCCAGCCCAGCCAAGGGTTGGGGAGATGGCTACACCTTC.

In this sample, this clonotype turned up once. This chain connects TRBV19 to TRBJ1-2; possible D gene TRBD1, 6 bases. This CDR3 comprises 13 residues. V was cut by 6 bases and J by 2 bases, with 10 bases left in between. Germline V lookup: CDR1 LNHDA, CDR2 SQIVND (reference sequence). In nucleotides, the CDR3 is TGTGCCAGTAGAGACGACAGGAACTATGGCTACACCTTC. It codes for CASRDDRNYGYTF.

This clonotype was seen a handful of times. This rearrangement joins TRBV10-3 to TRBJ2-7; no clear D. V lost 3 bases to trimming and J lost 3 bases, with 6 bases between them. This CDR3 contains 12 residues. CDR1 is ENHRY, CDR2 SYGVKD, per germline. Here the CDR3 reads CAISDLGYEQYF. Here the CDR3 DNA reads TGTGCCATCAGTGATCTTGGCTACGAGCAGTACTTC.

With respect to this clonotype: It may be a read error: a sequence one base away is much more abundant. This rearrangement joins TRBV18 to TRBJ2-5, with a tentative D call TRBD2 (5 bases). The V gene lost 0 bases and the J gene lost 11 bases, with 19 bases spanning the gap. The CDR3 is made up of 15 amino acids. Looked up from germline, CDR1 is KGHSH and CDR2 is LQKENI. Here the CDR3 DNA reads TGTGCCAGCTCACCACCCCGGGGTGAGGCGAATGAGCAGTACTTC. As protein: CASSPPRGEANEQYF.

The genes are TRBV7-9 and TRBJ2-7; D is unresolved. This CDR3 has 13 residues. V lost 5 bases and J lost 2, with 10 bases in between. Germline assignment: CDR1 SEHNR and CDR2 FQNEAQ (reference sequence). The CDR3 bases are TGTGCCAGCAGCCAAGACCCAGCCTACGAGCAGTACTTC. It codes for CASSQDPAYEQYF.

Worth noting for this clonotype: This likely traces to a read error, being one base from a far larger clone. The rearrangement links TRBV7-3 to TRBJ2-1; a possible D gene is TRBD1 (5 bases). The length of the CDR3 is 14 residues. The germline V gene has CDR1 SGHTA and CDR2 FQGTGA. The DNA of the CDR3 is TGTGCCAGCAGCTTAGATAGGGGCACAGATACGCAGTGTTTT. This gives the protein CASSLDRGTDTQCF.

This clonotype was seen many times. The chain employs TRBV11-2 and TRBJ2-7; 9 bases map to TRBD1. The germline V gene encodes CDR1 SGHAT and CDR2 FQNNGV. V shed 3 bases, J shed 6 bases, and the junction held 6 bases outside the gene matches. CDR3 size: 14 residues. CDR3 amino acids: CASSFGQGSFEQYF. CDR3 DNA sequence: TGTGCCAGCAGCTTCGGACAGGGGTCGTTCGAGCAGTACTTC.

Concerning this clonotype: A much more abundant neighbour one base away suggests this may be a read error. In DNA form, the CDR3 reads TGCGCCAGCAGCGCCAGGGAACACAATGAGCAGCTCTTC. Residues: CASSAREHNEQLF. The chain has TRBV5-1 and TRBJ2-1, with D perhaps TRBD1 (5 bases). Germline CDR1 and CDR2: SGHRS and YFSETQ. The CDR3 extends over 13 amino acids.

The table lists this clonotype with many counts. The V gene is TRBV20-1, the J gene TRBJ2-7, with D unclear. V gave up 2 bases and J gave up 4 bases, with 9 bases separating them. CDR1 and CDR2 (germline): DFQATT, SNEGSKA (reference sequence). This CDR3 is built from 12 residues. CDR3 in DNA: TGCAGTGCTAGAAGGGCAGGTTACGAGCAGTACTTC. Its protein product is CSARRAGYEQYF.

This clonotype was counted at least ten times. The gene calls are TRBV10-3 and TRBJ1-1, with D perhaps TRBD1 (5 bases). The CDR3 runs 15 residues. Germline loops: CDR1 ENHRY, CDR2 SYGVKD. The ends were cut back, 3 bases at V and 1 base at J, with 12 bases in the middle. The CDR3: CAISDKGTGNTEAFF. As DNA, the CDR3 is TGTGCCATCAGTGACAAGGGTACAGGGAACACTGAAGCTTTCTTT.

This clonotype has at least ten counts. V usage is TRBV9 and J usage is TRBJ2-1, with D possibly being TRBD2 (5 bases). CDR1 and CDR2 from the germline V gene are SGDLS and YYNGEE. V lost 1 base to trimming and J lost 7 bases, with 12 bases between them. The CDR3 sequence is 14 residues long. CDR3 region: CASSVSGRMNEQFF. Written as DNA, the CDR3 is TGTGCCAGCAGCGTAAGCGGACGGATGAATGAGCAGTTCTTC.

Notes on this clonotype: This sequence may be a read error, since a much larger clone differs from it by one base. Given the absence of the conserved phenylalanine or tryptophan at the CDR3 end, a read error is likely. The V call is TRBV5-5, the J call TRBJ2-1; D may be TRBD2 (7 bases). From germline, CDR1 is SGHKS and CDR2 YYEKEE (reference sequence). The CDR3 is 16 residues long. This CDR3 is CASSLAGAGTYNEQFI. In nucleotides, the CDR3 is TGCGCCAGCAGCTTGGCGGGGGCCGGAACCTACAATGAGCAGTTCATC.

This clonotype was seen many times. J is TRBJ1-3 and V is TRBV12-5; perhaps TRBD1 as D (6 bases). Germline V gene lookup returns CDR1 LGHNT and CDR2 FRNRAP. Trimming took 5 bases from V and 0 from J, leaving 17 bases between them. The CDR3 consists of 17 residues. CDR3 sequence reads: CASGPGQRTNSGNTIYF. For the CDR3, the DNA is TGTGCTAGTGGTCCCGGACAGCGAACTAACTCTGGAAACACCATATATTTT.

This clonotype was seen at least ten times. The rearrangement links TRBV28 to TRBJ2-6; D may be TRBD2 (6 bases). This CDR3 has 19 residues. Per the germline V gene, CDR1 is MDHEN and CDR2 is SYDVKM. V lost 5 bases, J lost 0 bases, and 20 bases lay in between. The DNA for the CDR3 is TGTGCCAGCAGTGACTTTGGGGAGGCCCCCCGCTCTGGGGCCAACGTCCTGACTTTC. This sequence encodes CASSDFGEAPRSGANVLTF.

This clonotype was recorded at least ten times. The rearrangement links TRBV2 to TRBJ2-3, with a possible D match to TRBD1 (6 bases). Germline CDR1 SNHLY, CDR2 FYNNEI. CDR3 length: 12 amino acids. With 10 bases removed from V and 3 bases from J, the gap between germline ends came to 11 bases. The DNA of the CDR3 is TGTGCCACTCGTCAGGGGACAGATACGCAGTATTTT. Translated, it gives CATRQGTDTQYF.

In its sample, this clonotype was seen many times. The chain recombines TRBV7-3 with TRBJ2-1; 8 bases line up with TRBD2. The germline CDR1 and CDR2 sequences are SGHTA and FQGTGA. The CDR3 covers 16 residues. Trimming removed 5 bases from V and 0 bases from J; junction bases left unmatched: 6. The CDR3 reads CASSTSGESSYNEQFF. The DNA for the CDR3 is TGTGCCAGCAGCACTAGCGGAGAGAGCTCCTACAATGAGCAGTTCTTC.

This clonotype was seen repeatedly, ten times or more. This chain connects TRBV11-3 to TRBJ2-3; TRBD2 agrees at 7 bases. The CDR3 extends over 18 amino acids. From germline, CDR1 is SGHNT and CDR2 YENEEA. Losses at the gene ends were 0 bases for V and 0 bases for J; bases not matched to a gene: 9. This chain's CDR3 is CASSLDLMLAASTDTQYF. In nucleotides, the CDR3 is TGTGCCAGCAGCTTAGATCTAATGCTAGCGGCTAGCACAGATACGCAGTATTTT.

V usage is TRBV19 and J usage is TRBJ2-1, with D perhaps matching TRBD2 (6 bases). Trimming pared 5 bases from V and 10 bases from J, leaving 18 bases between. Germline V gene sequence: CDR1 LNHDA, CDR2 SQIVND (reference sequence). CDR3 length equals 14 residues. This CDR3 reads CASSSRTVRGEQFF. The CDR3 coding sequence is TGTGCCAGTAGTTCAAGGACCGTTCGGGGGGAGCAGTTCTTC.

This clonotype was seen many times. J is TRBJ2-3 and V is TRBV7-2; D might be TRBD2 (5 bases). Germline values: CDR1 SGHTA, CDR2 FQGNSA. V was trimmed by 2 bases and J by 7 bases, leaving 10 bases between them. The CDR3 sequence is 13 residues long. The CDR3 sequence is CASSLLSAHTQYF. The CDR3 bases are TGTGCCAGCAGCTTACTTAGCGCGCATACGCAGTATTTT.

J is TRBJ2-1 and V is TRBV10-1; a possible D gene is TRBD2 (6 bases). The CDR3 loop spans 16 amino acids. V gave up 8 bases and J gave up 0 bases, with 17 bases separating them. Per germline, CDR1 WNHNN and CDR2 SYGVQD (reference sequence). As DNA, the CDR3 is TGCGCCAGCGCGCCCCGGGGGAAGAGCTCCTACAATGAGCAGTTCTTC. Amino acids: CASAPRGKSSYNEQFF.